These 5 T cell receptor beta chains were sequenced from one sample in a study of a mutant IDH1 vaccine in newly diagnosed glioma. The sample's time point: baseline, week 1 (first vaccination visit). Treatment defined: pre-vaccination baseline after standard-of-care therapy. Profiling relied on immunoSEQ multiplex PCR, and the TCRdb table lists in-frame clones only, not all of them. This table holds over 55,000 clones, 83% found once. This material consisted of peripheral blood mononuclear cells (PBMCs), taken from a glioma patient treated with radiotherapy, temozolomide or both. These receptors came from a woman younger than 35 with glioma. Some clones in this sample may be carry-over from other donors' samples.

This chain connects TRBV9 to TRBJ1-5, with D maybe TRBD1 (6 bases). There are 14 residues in the CDR3. The germline V and J ends were trimmed by 4 bases and 4 bases, with 12 bases remaining between them. The germline V gene encodes CDR1 SGDLS and CDR2 YYNGEE. For the CDR3, the DNA is TGTGCCAGCAGCCTCGTAGGGGGTAATCAGCCCCAGCATTTT. Translating gives CASSLVGGNQPQHF.

The chain joins TRBV7-2 to TRBJ1-1; D not certain. The V gene lost 5 bases and the J gene lost 4 bases, with 11 bases spanning the gap. Germline V CDR1 and CDR2: SGHTA, FQGNSA. The CDR3 spans 13 residues. As DNA, the CDR3 is TGTGCCAGCAGCACTGGACGGATCACTGAAGCTTTCTTT. Its translation is CASSTGRITEAFF.

This clone occurred a few times. CDR3 in DNA: TGTGCCAGCAGTGACTCGGGCGGGAGTCCAGATACGCAGTATTTT. This gives the protein CASSDSGGSPDTQYF. The chain combines TRBV6-4 with TRBJ2-3; TRBD2 matches 7 bases. V shed 0 bases and J 4 bases; nucleotides not matched to a gene: 4. The CDR3 is made up of 15 amino acids. Germline assignment: CDR1 MRHNA and CDR2 SNTAGT.

V gene TRBV5-1 combines with J gene TRBJ2-3; D perhaps matches TRBD2 (5 bases). The CDR3 has 16 residues. The V gene lost 0 bases and the J gene lost 1 base, with 12 bases spanning the gap. Germline loops: CDR1 SGHRS, CDR2 YFSETQ. The CDR3 sequence is CASSLEELGGTDTQYF. The CDR3 DNA follows: TGCGCCAGCAGCTTGGAGGAACTAGGAGGCACAGATACGCAGTATTTT.

This rearrangement joins TRBV4-1 to TRBJ2-7, with no clear D. The CDR3 totals 14 residues. From germline, CDR1 is MGHRA and CDR2 YSYEKL. V was pared by 3 bases and J by 1 base, with 10 bases between. The CDR3 bases are TGCGCCAGCAGCCAGATTCAAGATTCCTACGAGCAGTACTTC. Amino acid sequence: CASSQIQDSYEQYF.